One TCR beta chain is described in this entry. What it binds is unknown. The sample belongs to a study of T-cell memory formation after mild COVID-19. Study in general: TCR clusters showed largely donor specificity.

Germline V gene lookup returns CDR1 SGHRS and CDR2 YFSETQ. The CDR3 has 14 amino acids. V gave up 0 bases and J gave up 4 bases, with 10 bases separating them. General study points: Certain responding clones were present in pre-infection memory, suggesting participation of cross-reactive memory. Clones that contracted clustered mainly in CM and EM if CD4+ and in EMRA if CD8+.

Libraries for TCRalpha and TCRbeta carried sample barcodes and unique molecular identifiers via 5'RACE. Using its own MiXCR run on the 5' RACE reads, TCRdb lists one record per CDR3 protein. The data show some 290,000 distinct CDR3 sequences, around 15% seen once. The chain has TRBV5-1 and TRBJ2-5; D is possibly TRBD1 or TRBD2 (5 bases each). Sequenced: PBMCs or a T cell subset sorted from them (not recorded which). The TCR comes from a man younger than 30 who had mild COVID-19 (a few samples of this study predate the infection). Cell type and time point are not known. The CDR3, as DNA: TGCGCCAGCAGCTTGGATCCGGGGCTAGAGACCCAGTACTTC. Amino acid sequence: CASSLDPGLETQYF. Based on the CDR3 plus reference TRBV5-1 and TRBJ2-5, the full variable domain is KAGVTQTPRYLIKTRGQQVTLSCSPISGHRSVSWYQQTPGQGLQFLFEYFSETQRNKGNFPGRFSGRQFSNSRSEMNVSTLELGDSALYLCASSLDPGLETQYFGPGTRLLVL.